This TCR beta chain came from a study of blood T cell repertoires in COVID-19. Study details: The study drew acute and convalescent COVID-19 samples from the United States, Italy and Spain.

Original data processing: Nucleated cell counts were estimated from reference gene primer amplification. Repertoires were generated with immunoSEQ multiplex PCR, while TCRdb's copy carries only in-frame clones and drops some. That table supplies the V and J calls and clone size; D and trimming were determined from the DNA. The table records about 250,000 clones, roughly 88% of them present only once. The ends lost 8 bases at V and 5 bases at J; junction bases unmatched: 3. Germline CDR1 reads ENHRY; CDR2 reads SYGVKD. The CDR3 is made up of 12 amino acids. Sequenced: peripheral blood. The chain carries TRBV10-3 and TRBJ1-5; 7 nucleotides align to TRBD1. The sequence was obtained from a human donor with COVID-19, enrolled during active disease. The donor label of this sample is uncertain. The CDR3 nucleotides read TGTGCCATCGGAACAGGGGATCAGCCCCAGCATTTT. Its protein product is CAIGTGDQPQHF.